Below are 18 T cell receptor beta chains sequenced from a single sample in a study of Ad26.COV2.S vaccination and SARS-CoV-2 variants. Clones were read by immunoSEQ multiplex PCR, and TCRdb kept only the in-frame ones, dropping some. The sample carries 300,000 to 450,000 clones, around 92% recorded once. Sequenced material: peripheral blood, taken after recovery from COVID-19. The receptors stem from a human donor who had recovered from COVID-19.

The chain couples TRBV14 to TRBJ1-2; D is possibly TRBD1 (6 bases). Trimming removed 0 bases from V and 4 bases from J, with 12 bases in between. CDR1 and CDR2 from the germline V gene are SGHDN and FVKESK. There are 15 residues in the CDR3. The CDR3 protein is CASSQEVKGVYGYTF. The CDR3 DNA reads TGTGCCAGCAGCCAAGAAGTCAAGGGGGTCTATGGCTACACCTTC.

The chain couples TRBV25-1 to TRBJ1-2; D is possibly TRBD1 (5 bases). Germline V gene data show CDR1 as MGHDK and CDR2 as SYGVNS. V lost 2 bases, J lost 5 bases, and 12 bases lay in between. This CDR3 region has 14 residues. The CDR3 sequence: CASSETGPIYGYTF. CDR3 nucleotide sequence: TGTGCCAGCAGTGAAACAGGACCTATATATGGCTACACCTTC.

The chain carries TRBV7-3 and TRBJ2-3, with 11 bases identical to TRBD2. Germline V CDR1 and CDR2: SGHTA, FQGTGA. The length of the CDR3 is 15 residues. The ends lost 4 bases at V and 3 bases at J; junction bases unmatched: 3. The DNA of the CDR3 is TGTGCCAGCAGCTCCGGACTAGCGGGTACAGATACGCAGTATTTT. Its protein is CASSSGLAGTDTQYF.

The rearrangement joins TRBV4-3 to TRBJ2-7, with 7 bases matching TRBD2. V lost 6 bases and J lost 4; bases outside the gene matches: 6. Germline V gene lookup returns CDR1 LGHNA and CDR2 YSLEER. There are 13 residues in the CDR3. The CDR3 DNA reads as TGCGCCAGCAGTCCCGGGGGGAGATACGAGCAGTACTTC. Translated: CASSPGGRYEQYF.

This chain uses TRBV7-9 with TRBJ1-2; D ambiguous. CDR1 is SEHNR and CDR2 is FQNEAQ in the germline V gene (reference sequence). CDR3 length: 12 amino acids. V was clipped by 5 bases and J by 8 bases, with 12 bases between them. For the CDR3, the DNA is TGTGCCAGCAGCCAGCGGATGGAGGGCTACACCTTC. It translates to CASSQRMEGYTF.

V usage is TRBV19 and J usage is TRBJ2-2, with 7 nucleotides matching TRBD1. Germline-derived CDR1 and CDR2 are LNHDA and SQIVND (reference sequence). This CDR3 is built from 15 residues. Trimming removed 4 bases from V and 4 bases from J; junction bases left unmatched: 6. DNA of the CDR3: TGTGCCAGTAGTAGTGGGACAGCTTTCACCGGGGAGCTGTTTTTT. Translating it yields CASSSGTAFTGELFF.

In its sample, this clone was seen a few times. V usage is TRBV4-3 and J usage is TRBJ1-4; 9 bases match TRBD1. This CDR3 is built from 16 residues. V was pared by 3 bases and J by 5 bases, with 7 bases of the junction left unmatched. CDR1 and CDR2 (germline): LGHNA, YSLEER. The CDR3 loop reads CASSQLDRGTNEKLFF. CDR3 nucleotide sequence: TGCGCCAGCAGCCAGCTGGACAGGGGCACCAATGAAAAACTGTTTTTT.

The rearrangement links TRBV20-1 to TRBJ1-5; D gene ambiguous. V lost 5 bases, J lost 8 bases, and 10 bases lay in between. This CDR3 is 11 amino acids long. The germline gives CDR1 DFQATT, CDR2 SNEGSKA (reference sequence). As DNA, the CDR3 is TGCAGTGCTTCCCCGTATGAGCCCCAGCATTTT. It codes for CSASPYEPQHF.

The V call is TRBV10-2, the J call TRBJ1-4; maybe TRBD1 (5 bases). The CDR3 length is 14 residues. The germline V and J ends were trimmed by 2 bases and 8 bases, with 12 bases remaining between them. Germline V gene sequence: CDR1 WSHSY, CDR2 SAAADI. The chain's CDR3 is CASSEVRRGEKLFF. The CDR3 coding sequence is TGCGCCAGCAGTGAGGTCAGGCGGGGCGAAAAACTGTTTTTT.

This chain connects TRBV5-6 to TRBJ2-7; 8 bases are shared with TRBD2. This CDR3 contains 16 residues. V dropped 0 bases and J dropped 4; count of bases not matched to a gene: 9. CDR1 and CDR2 from the germline V gene are SGHDT and YYEEEE. CDR3 sequence: CASSLVVGSGVYEQYF. The DNA of the CDR3 is TGTGCCAGCAGCTTGGTGGTTGGTAGCGGGGTTTACGAGCAGTACTTC.

The chain joins TRBV27 to TRBJ1-1, with TRBD1 matching 8 bases. J was trimmed by 9 bases and V by 6 bases; bases with no gene match: 12. The germline CDR1 and CDR2 sequences are MNHEY and SMNVEV (reference sequence). This CDR3 has 14 amino acids. The CDR3 spells CASSYRGLGVKAFF. The CDR3 bases are TGTGCCAGCAGCTACAGGGGGTTGGGGGTTAAAGCTTTCTTT.

In this sample, this clone turned up a few times. This sequence joins TRBV7-9 and TRBJ1-2, with 8 bases aligning to TRBD1. Trimming removed 4 bases from V and 8 bases from J; junction bases left unmatched: 6. The CDR3 loop spans 13 amino acids. Germline-derived CDR1 and CDR2 are SEHNR and FQNEAQ (reference sequence). CDR3 in DNA: TGTGCCAGCAGCTGGACAGGGTTGAGCGGCTACACCTTC. Amino acid sequence: CASSWTGLSGYTF.

Comments on this clone: Other DNA sequences of this sample code for an identical CDR3. The CDR3 DNA reads TGCGCCAGCAGTTTCCAAGAGACCCAGTACTTC. Protein: CASSFQETQYF. The chain carries TRBV5-1 and TRBJ2-5, with D unclear. V gave up 5 bases and J gave up 1 base, with 3 bases separating them. This CDR3 has 11 amino acids. Germline loops: CDR1 SGHRS, CDR2 YFSETQ.

V and J are TRBV5-1 and TRBJ2-7; 8 nucleotides line up with TRBD1. The CDR3 consists of 14 residues. With V trimmed by 2 bases and J by 2 bases, 3 bases remained unmatched. Looked up from germline, CDR1 is SGHRS and CDR2 is YFSETQ. The CDR3 loop reads CASSFRTGPYEQYF. As DNA, the CDR3 is TGCGCCAGCAGCTTCCGGACAGGGCCCTACGAGCAGTACTTC.

This chain connects TRBV12-3 or TRBV12-4 to TRBJ1-2; 7 bases are a match to TRBD1. The CDR3 has 13 residues. The trim removed 1 base at V and 7 bases at J, leaving 3 bases unmatched. The CDR3: CASSLDRGSGYTF. The CDR3 bases are TGTGCCAGCAGTTTAGACAGGGGCAGTGGCTACACCTTC.

The V call is TRBV4-1, the J call TRBJ2-7, with D possibly being TRBD2 (7 bases). V was shortened by 1 base and J by 2 bases, with 18 bases between the two germline ends. The CDR3 runs 17 residues. Germline V CDR1 and CDR2: MGHRA, YSYEKL. The chain's CDR3 is CASSQVAIGGGPYEQYF. CDR3 coding DNA: TGCGCCAGCAGCCAAGTCGCAATAGGGGGGGGACCCTACGAGCAGTACTTC.

The chain carries TRBV6-5 and TRBJ1-1; D unclear. Germline V gives CDR1 MNHEY, CDR2 SVGAGI. V lost 7 bases and J 7 bases, leaving 13 bases between the germline ends. The CDR3 loop spans 12 amino acids. The CDR3 DNA reads as TGTGCCAGCAACGACGGAACGTTTGAAGCTTTCTTT. Protein: CASNDGTFEAFF.

This rearrangement joins TRBV11-2 to TRBJ1-4; D is possibly TRBD1 (6 bases). This CDR3 spans 15 amino acids. Germline assignment: CDR1 SGHAT and CDR2 FQNNGV. V was cut by 4 bases and J by 3 bases, with 12 bases left in between. CDR3 protein: CASSYSRGANEKLFF. The CDR3 coding sequence is TGTGCCAGCAGCTATAGCAGGGGAGCTAATGAAAAACTGTTTTTT. The full variable domain, rest sourced from reference TRBV11-2 and TRBJ1-4, is EAGVAQSPRYKIIEKRQSVAFWCNPISGHATLYWYQQILGQGPKLLIQFQNNGVVDDSQLPKDRFSAERLKGVDSTLKIQPAKLEDSAVYLCASSYSRGANEKLFFGSGTQLSVL.